This passage covers 12 T cell receptor beta chains from one sample sequenced in a study of response to subunit inactivated influenza vaccine. TCRdb analysed the RT-PCR reads with MiXCR anew, one entry per CDR3 protein. The repertoire includes 530,000 or so distinct CDR3 sequences, about 25% of them detected once, and 1.9% sits in the top ten. The sequences come from CD4+ T cells sorted from PBMCs, collected roughly 5 days after vaccination. These TCRs come from a man aged 45 to 65 who received an inactivated influenza vaccine.

This sequence joins TRBV10-3 and TRBJ1-1; 8 positions match TRBD1. CDR1 is ENHRY and CDR2 is SYGVKD in the germline V gene. The CDR3 is 16 amino acids. V lost 3 bases and J lost 0; bases outside the gene matches: 6. The DNA of the CDR3 is TGTGCCATCAGTGACCCGGACAGGGCCATGAACACTGAAGCTTTCTTT. Amino acid sequence: CAISDPDRAMNTEAFF.

This clonotype was found a few times. J is TRBJ2-2 and V is TRBV2, with D hard to call. CDR1 SNHLY and CDR2 FYNNEI come from the germline V gene. Trimming stripped 6 bases from V and 8 bases from J, with 16 bases between. CDR3 length: 14 amino acids. The CDR3 sequence: CASRASSFTGELFF. In DNA, the CDR3 is TGTGCCAGCAGAGCTAGTTCCTTCACGGGGGAGCTGTTTTTT.

This clonotype appeared a few times. J is TRBJ2-7 and V is TRBV6-1; 7 bases are a match to TRBD1. The J segment lost 4 bases and the V segment lost 6 bases, leaving 9 bases of the junction unmatched. Germline V CDR1 and CDR2: MNHNS, SASEGT. The CDR3 has 14 amino acids. CDR3 region: CASRRTGDRYEQYF. Here the CDR3 DNA reads TGTGCCAGCAGACGAACAGGGGATCGGTACGAGCAGTACTTC.

This chain connects TRBV12-3 or TRBV12-4 to TRBJ2-7; TRBD1 agrees at 7 bases. The V segment lost 5 bases and the J segment 2 bases; nucleotides outside the gene matches: 18. This CDR3 has 18 residues. CDR3 sequence reads: CASSPLDFRQGPPYEQYF. CDR3 nucleotide sequence: TGTGCCAGCAGTCCCCTAGATTTTAGACAGGGACCTCCCTACGAGCAGTACTTC.

The table lists this clonotype with a few counts. The CDR3 reads CATSGTRGDTQYF. In DNA, the CDR3 is TGTGCCACATCCGGGACTAGAGGAGATACGCAGTATTTT. The chain joins TRBV5-4 to TRBJ2-3; 8 bases fit TRBD2. The CDR3 consists of 13 residues. Trimming cost V 9 bases and J 5 bases; bases outside gene matches: 8. Germline values: CDR1 SGHNT, CDR2 YYREEE (reference sequence).

The rearrangement joins TRBV15 to TRBJ2-3, with a possible D match to TRBD2 (6 bases). Germline V gene data show CDR1 as LNHNV and CDR2 as YYDKDF (reference sequence). Trimming pared 3 bases from V and 8 bases from J, leaving 24 bases between. The length of the CDR3 is 17 residues. The CDR3 bases are TGTGCCACCAGCAGGGGGATACGGGACTGGAGACCCCCTACGCAGTATTTT. Amino acid sequence: CATSRGIRDWRPPTQYF.

The chain has TRBV7-8 and TRBJ1-6; 7 bases agree with TRBD1. This CDR3 is 16 amino acids long. The J segment lost 2 bases and the V segment lost 7 bases, leaving 8 bases of the junction unmatched. In germline, CDR1 is SGHVS, CDR2 FQNEAQ. In DNA, the CDR3 is TGTGCCAGCAACTCGGGACAGTGGCCCTATAATTCACCCCTCCACTTT. Translation: CASNSGQWPYNSPLHF.

This clonotype occurred many times. The V and J genes are TRBV29-1 and TRBJ2-3; a possible D gene is TRBD2 (5 bases). The CDR3 runs to 13 residues. V was cut by 4 bases and J by 2 bases, with 10 bases left in between. CDR1 and CDR2 (germline): SQVTM, ANQGSEA. The CDR3, as DNA: TGCAGCGTTGGAAAGGGAGCCACAGATACGCAGTATTTT. It codes for CSVGKGATDTQYF.

This clonotype was observed a few times. The rearrangement links TRBV3-1 to TRBJ2-4; TRBD1 might be the D (6 bases). V lost 1 base to trimming and J lost 6 bases, with 13 bases between them. Germline V gene lookup returns CDR1 LGHDT and CDR2 YNNKEL (reference sequence). This CDR3 comprises 15 residues. CDR3 sequence (DNA): TGTGCCAGCAGCCAAGGACAGGCGACCGTAAACATTCAGTACTTC. Translation: CASSQGQATVNIQYF.

The chain uses TRBV6-2 or TRBV6-3 and TRBJ2-2, with D maybe TRBD2 (5 bases). This CDR3 has 19 amino acids. CDR1 and CDR2 (germline): MNHEY, SVGEGT. Trimming shortened V by 0 bases and J by 4 bases, and 21 bases separated the two germline ends. The CDR3 bases are TGTGCCAGCAGTTACTCGCATCTCCAACATTCGGCGGGCACCGGGGAGCTGTTTTTT. It encodes CASSYSHLQHSAGTGELFF.

The chain has TRBV19 and TRBJ1-1, with D maybe TRBD1 (6 bases). There are 16 residues in the CDR3. The germline gives CDR1 LNHDA, CDR2 SQIVND (reference sequence). V was pared by 4 bases and J by 4 bases, with 19 bases between. The CDR3 protein is CASSRGRGAGITEAFF. Here the CDR3 DNA reads TGTGCCAGTAGTAGGGGGCGAGGTGCGGGAATCACTGAAGCTTTCTTT.

This clonotype was observed a handful of times. The V gene is TRBV20-1, the J gene TRBJ2-1; 9 bases line up with TRBD1. The length of the CDR3 is 14 residues. The ends lost 4 bases at V and 8 bases at J; junction bases unmatched: 9. In germline, CDR1 is DFQATT, CDR2 SNEGSKA (reference sequence). CDR3 amino acids: CSAIGQGPRDEQFF. DNA for the CDR3: TGCAGTGCTATTGGACAGGGGCCTCGGGATGAGCAGTTCTTC.